This T cell receptor (beta chain) was documented in a study of response to subunit inactivated influenza vaccine listed by TCRdb under 2018. Study-wide context: The study used deep quantitative T cell receptor repertoire profiling to track responses to a trivalent subunit inactivated influenza vaccine. Overall study outcomes, separate from this receptor: It was suggested by the authors that each seasonal influenza vaccination may recruit only a limited number of new T cells.

For CDR1 and CDR2, the germline V gene lists SGHRS and YFSETQ. The CDR3 numbers 13 residues from cysteine through phenylalanine. The read is trimmed to its CDR3 DNA, 39 bases read in frame from base 1. V drops 2 bases and J drops 4 bases, leaving 9 bases in between. As to this clonotype: Its binding antigen is unknown. It has no much larger one-base neighbor in the sample; base qualities were not kept.

Library generation was performed with RT-PCR. The reads were generated on an Illumina HiSeq 2500. TCRdb reworked the public reads: Q25 trimming with fastp, MiXCR clone assembly, productive beta chains retained. Each entry is one CDR3 protein sequence, shown with its most common DNA and genes. For this sample there are about 240,000 distinct CDR3 sequences; 10% to 15% appear just once. More than 7% of the sample lies in the top ten. Here the sequenced sample was non-naive T cells sorted from PBMCs, taken 14 to 15 days before vaccination. In light of the paper, this sample's cell subset or site label describes: memory T cell fraction. The TCR comes from a man aged 45 to 65 who received an inactivated influenza vaccine. Donor details come from another sample of the same person, matched by shared clones. The chain couples TRBV5-1 to TRBJ2-5; too little of a D gene remains to name it. At the DNA level, the sequence is TGCGCCAGCAGCTTCGGGCCCGGAGAGACCCAGTACTTC. It translates as CASSFGPGETQYF.